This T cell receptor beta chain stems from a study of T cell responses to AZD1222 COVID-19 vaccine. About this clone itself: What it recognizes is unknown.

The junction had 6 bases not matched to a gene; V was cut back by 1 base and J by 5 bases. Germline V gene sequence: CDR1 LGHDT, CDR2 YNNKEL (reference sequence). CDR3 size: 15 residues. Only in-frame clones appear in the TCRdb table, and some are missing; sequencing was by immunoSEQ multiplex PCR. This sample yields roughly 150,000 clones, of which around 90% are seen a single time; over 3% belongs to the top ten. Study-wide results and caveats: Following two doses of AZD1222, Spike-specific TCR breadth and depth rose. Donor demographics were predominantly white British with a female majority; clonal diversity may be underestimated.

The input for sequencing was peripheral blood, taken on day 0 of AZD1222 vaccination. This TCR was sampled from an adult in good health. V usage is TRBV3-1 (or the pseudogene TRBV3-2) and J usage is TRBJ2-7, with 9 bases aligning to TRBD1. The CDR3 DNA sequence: TGTGCCAGCAGCCAAGTGTGGGGACAGGGTCACGAGCAGTACTTC. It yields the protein CASSQVWGQGHEQYF.